The following is a T cell receptor (beta chain) sequence with its context. How the authors handled the data: Nucleated cell counts were estimated from reference gene primer amplification. Produced via immunoSEQ multiplex PCR; TCRdb's table is partial and in-frame only. V and J calls and clone size follow that table, whereas D and trimming were derived from the DNA. The sample consists of approximately 62,000 clones, just under 90% of them appearing once. This sample is drawn from a study of blood T cell repertoires in COVID-19. About the research overall: The study drew acute and convalescent COVID-19 samples from the United States, Italy and Spain. From T cells, B-cell-depleted T cells, or PBMCs came the material, which was cDNA or gDNA.

V lost 5 bases and J lost 2; bases outside the gene matches: 8. The germline V gene encodes CDR1 SGHVS and CDR2 FNYEAQ. CDR3 length: 16 residues. This chain joins TRBV7-6 and TRBJ2-2; TRBD1 agrees at 7 bases. The TCR comes from a man aged 60 to 69 with acute or convalescent COVID-19. Sample: peripheral blood. The CDR3: CASSPRQGVNTGELFF. CDR3 DNA: TGTGCCAGCAGCCCCAGACAGGGTGTAAACACCGGGGAGCTGTTTTTT.